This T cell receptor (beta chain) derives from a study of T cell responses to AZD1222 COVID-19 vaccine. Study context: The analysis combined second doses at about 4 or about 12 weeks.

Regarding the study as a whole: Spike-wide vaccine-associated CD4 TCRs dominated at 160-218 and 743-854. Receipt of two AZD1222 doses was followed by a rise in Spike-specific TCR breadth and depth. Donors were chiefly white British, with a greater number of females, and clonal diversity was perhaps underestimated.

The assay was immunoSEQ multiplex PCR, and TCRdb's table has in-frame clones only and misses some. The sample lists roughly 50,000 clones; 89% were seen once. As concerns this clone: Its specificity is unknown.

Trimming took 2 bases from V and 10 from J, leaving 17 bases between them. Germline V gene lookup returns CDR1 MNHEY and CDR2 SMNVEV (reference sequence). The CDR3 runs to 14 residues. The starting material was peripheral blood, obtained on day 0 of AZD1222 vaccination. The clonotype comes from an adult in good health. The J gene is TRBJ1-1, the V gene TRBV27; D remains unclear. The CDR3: CASSLGIQSSVAFF. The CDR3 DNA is TGTGCCAGCAGTTTAGGGATACAGTCAAGCGTAGCTTTCTTT.